One sample yielded the 31 T cell receptor beta chains listed below, sequenced in a study of OX40 agonist ivuxolimab in advanced cancers. This table comes from immunoSEQ multiplex PCR, and its TCRdb copy is limited to in-frame clones, with some not included. The table has about 77,000 clones, around 82% seen once; the top ten hold about 0.71%. The specimen comprised CD4+ or CD8+ T cells sorted from blood, sampled in a trial of the OX40 agonist ivuxolimab. Receptor source: an adult with an advanced solid tumor such as melanoma, head and neck, liver or kidney cancer.

Turning to this clone: The junction departs from germline at one end; a sequencing error may be responsible. The V and J genes are TRBV7-9 and TRBJ2-6; 11 bases agree with TRBD1. CDR1 SEHNR and CDR2 FQNEAQ come from the germline V gene (reference sequence). The CDR3 covers 19 residues. In nucleotides, the CDR3 is TGTGCCAACAGCCTCAGGACAGGGGGCGCGAAATCCGGGGCCAACGTCCTGACTTTC. It codes for CANSLRTGGAKSGANVLTF. The whole variable domain, filled in from reference TRBV7-9 and TRBJ2-6, reads DTGVSQNPRHKITKRGQNVTFRCDPISEHNRLYWYRQTLGQGPEFLTYFQNEAQLEKSRLLSDRFSAERPKGSFSTLEIQRTEQGDSAMYLCANSLRTGGAKSGANVLTFGAGSRLTVL.

The rearrangement uses TRBV7-2 and TRBJ1-2; no firm D call. Germline V gene sequence: CDR1 SGHTA, CDR2 FQGNSA. Trimming removed 7 bases at V and 5 bases at J, with 17 bases between. The CDR3 is made up of 14 amino acids. CDR3 sequence (DNA): TGTGCCAGCACCCCCGGGGTGAGTTGGTATGGCTACACCTTC. This sequence encodes CASTPGVSWYGYTF.

V and J are TRBV23-1 and TRBJ2-7; the D gene is possibly TRBD2 (6 bases). TRBV23-1 falls under the ORF class, with uncertain function. CDR3 size: 16 residues. The V gene lost 4 bases and the J gene lost 0 bases, with 16 bases spanning the gap. The CDR3 protein is CASSRKGTPSSYEQYF. As DNA, the CDR3 is TGCGCCAGCAGTCGCAAAGGGACTCCGAGCTCCTACGAGCAGTACTTC.

This clone was seen a handful of times. This sequence joins TRBV6-1 and TRBJ2-5, with TRBD2 as a possible D gene (5 bases). The CDR3 runs to 19 residues. In germline, CDR1 is MNHNS, CDR2 SASEGT. With 1 base removed from V and 5 bases from J, the gap between germline ends came to 26 bases. CDR3 loop: CASSEDPSRAGSRGETQYF. DNA for the CDR3: TGTGCCAGCAGTGAAGACCCGAGTAGGGCAGGCTCCAGAGGGGAGACCCAGTACTTC.

In DNA, the CDR3 is TGTGCCAGCAGCTTTTCATCTGGGGCCAACGTCCTGACTTTC. This encodes CASSFSSGANVLTF. The V gene is TRBV5-4, the J gene TRBJ2-6, with D unclear. Trimming took off 2 bases at V and 1 base at J, with 4 bases between the two ends. Germline V gene lookup returns CDR1 SGHNT and CDR2 YYREEE (reference sequence). The CDR3 length is 14 residues.

V is TRBV19 and J is TRBJ1-2; D is unresolved. This CDR3 is 14 amino acids long. Deletions cut 4 bases from V and 5 bases from J, with 14 bases between. The germline CDR1 and CDR2 sequences are LNHDA and SQIVND (reference sequence). The DNA of the CDR3 is TGTGCCAGTAGTAAGGGCACCTCTACTTATGGCTACACCTTC. Its protein is CASSKGTSTYGYTF.

The rearrangement uses TRBV6-1 and TRBJ2-7; TRBD1 agrees at 8 bases. V dropped 2 bases and J dropped 3; count of bases not matched to a gene: 12. Germline-derived CDR1 and CDR2 are MNHNS and SASEGT. The CDR3 loop spans 17 amino acids. In DNA form, the CDR3 reads TGTGCCAGCAGTGAATCTCCCTCAGGCAGGGGGCTCTACGAGCAGTACTTC. Translated: CASSESPSGRGLYEQYF.

This clone occurred a few times. The rearrangement links TRBV7-4 to TRBJ1-6; perhaps TRBD1 as D (6 bases). Trimming left V 5 bases short and J 3 bases short, with 29 bases between. Germline CDR1 SGHVT, CDR2 SQSDAQ. The CDR3 covers 21 residues. The DNA for the CDR3 is TGTGCCAGCAGCACCCAGTGGCGGGGGCCAGCGGCTATTATCTATAATTCACCCCTCCACTTT. The encoded protein is CASSTQWRGPAAIIYNSPLHF.

The chain joins TRBV5-5 to TRBJ1-5; D perhaps matches TRBD1 (6 bases). The CDR3 extends over 15 amino acids. V gave up 3 bases and J gave up 0 bases, with 10 bases separating them. CDR1 is SGHKS, CDR2 YYEKEE, per germline (reference sequence). The chain's CDR3 is CASSSQGNSNQPQHF. The CDR3 DNA reads TGTGCCAGCAGCTCGCAGGGGAATAGCAATCAGCCCCAGCATTTT.

V usage is TRBV5-1 and J usage is TRBJ2-7; D is uncertain. The CDR3 has 13 amino acids. V was pared by 4 bases and J by 0 bases, with 8 bases between. Germline values: CDR1 SGHRS, CDR2 YFSETQ. The CDR3 protein is CASSMSNSYEQYF. Here the CDR3 DNA reads TGCGCCAGCAGCATGTCGAACTCCTACGAGCAGTACTTC.

The chain has TRBV30 and TRBJ1-5, with 9 bases aligning to TRBD1. With 1 base clipped from V and 5 bases from J, the junction kept 6 bases outside the gene matches. The CDR3 is 15 residues long. The germline V gene encodes CDR1 GTSNPN and CDR2 SVGIG (reference sequence). CDR3: CAWSGGTGWDQPQHF. DNA of the CDR3: TGTGCCTGGAGTGGCGGGACAGGGTGGGATCAGCCCCAGCATTTT.

The chain is built from TRBV6-1 and TRBJ2-1; 13 bases are a match to TRBD2. The length of the CDR3 is 15 residues. The V and J ends lost 8 bases and 6 bases, in that order; junction bases with no gene match: 7. The germline CDR1 and CDR2 sequences are MNHNS and SASEGT. The CDR3 spells CASAAGTSGVNEQFF. The DNA for the CDR3 is TGTGCCAGCGCGGCCGGGACTAGCGGGGTCAATGAGCAGTTCTTC.

The chain carries TRBV6-5 and TRBJ1-4; D is unresolved. CDR1 is MNHEY and CDR2 is SVGAGI in the germline V gene. There are 14 residues in the CDR3. Trimming removed 4 bases at V and 8 bases at J, with 14 bases between. DNA of the CDR3: TGTGCCAGCAGTTGGGGAGAGTTGCGGGAAAAACTGTTTTTT. It specifies CASSWGELREKLFF.

The rearrangement uses TRBV28 and TRBJ1-5; D not certain. CDR1 MDHEN and CDR2 SYDVKM come from the germline V gene. The CDR3 is 15 residues long. The V gene lost 1 base and the J gene lost 1 base, with 8 bases spanning the gap. CDR3 sequence reads: CASSLSRRSNQPQHF. For the CDR3, the DNA is TGTGCCAGCAGTTTATCCCGAAGAAGCAATCAGCCCCAGCATTTT.

The V call is TRBV7-9, the J call TRBJ2-2; D perhaps matches TRBD2 (6 bases). Germline V gene lookup returns CDR1 SEHNR and CDR2 FQNEAQ (reference sequence). The CDR3 consists of 14 residues. Deletions cut 8 bases from V and 2 bases from J, with 12 bases between. CDR3 in DNA: TGTGCCAGCCCGGGACTGTCAAACACCGGGGAGCTGTTTTTT. Translation gives CASPGLSNTGELFF.

This clone was counted a single time. The chain links TRBV4-1 to TRBJ2-7, with D perhaps TRBD1 (6 bases). Germline V gene data show CDR1 as MGHRA and CDR2 as YSYEKL. V was clipped by 4 bases and J by 1 base, with 11 bases between them. The CDR3 runs to 14 residues. Here the CDR3 DNA reads TGCGCCAGCAGCCTTTGGGACACTTCCTACGAGCAGTACTTC. Encoded protein: CASSLWDTSYEQYF.

CDR3 region: CASSPWGKGEAFF. As DNA, the CDR3 is TGTGCCAGCAGCCCCTGGGGGAAGGGTGAAGCTTTCTTT. The chain has TRBV7-8 and TRBJ1-1, with D perhaps matching TRBD1 (5 bases). Germline V CDR1 and CDR2: SGHVS, FQNEAQ. V was clipped by 5 bases and J by 7 bases, with 14 bases between them. CDR3 length equals 13 residues. Combining the CDR3 with reference TRBV7-8 and TRBJ1-1 gives the whole variable domain GAGVSQSPRYKVAKRGQDVALRCDPISGHVSLFWYQQALGQGPEFLTYFQNEAQLDKSGLPSDRFFAERPEGSVSTLKIQRTQQEDSAVYLCASSPWGKGEAFFGQGTRLTVV.

About this clone: Distinct nucleotide sequences in the sample also encode this CDR3. The chain carries TRBV7-3 and TRBJ2-5; TRBD2 agrees at 15 bases. The germline gives CDR1 SGHTA, CDR2 FQGTGA. The V and J ends lost 5 bases and 1 base, in that order; junction bases with no gene match: 2. This CDR3 contains 16 residues. CDR3 sequence reads: CASSLGLAGGQETQYF. The CDR3, as DNA: TGTGCCAGCAGCCTGGGACTAGCGGGGGGCCAAGAGACCCAGTACTTC.

The V gene is TRBV19, the J gene TRBJ2-4; 7 bases map to TRBD1. The CDR3 length is 14 residues. V shed 7 bases and J 4 bases; nucleotides not matched to a gene: 7. Germline CDR1 LNHDA, CDR2 SQIVND (reference sequence). CDR3 DNA: TGTGCCAGTAATCCCGGGACAGCTAAAAACATTCAGTACTTC. Encoded protein: CASNPGTAKNIQYF.

The rearrangement joins TRBV19 to TRBJ2-7; 8 positions agree with TRBD1. The CDR3 sequence is 14 residues long. Per germline, CDR1 LNHDA and CDR2 SQIVND (reference sequence). V lost 2 bases and J lost 4; bases outside the gene matches: 4. CDR3 sequence: CASSIKQGAYEQYF. The DNA for the CDR3 is TGTGCCAGTAGTATAAAGCAGGGGGCTTACGAGCAGTACTTC.

The rearrangement joins TRBV10-1 to TRBJ2-7, with 9 bases aligning to TRBD2. From germline, CDR1 is WNHNN and CDR2 SYGVQD (reference sequence). V dropped 3 bases and J dropped 2; count of bases not matched to a gene: 2. The CDR3 runs 14 residues. CDR3 protein: CASSESGGPYEQYF. The DNA of the CDR3 is TGCGCCAGCAGTGAAAGCGGGGGGCCCTACGAGCAGTACTTC.

The chain couples TRBV30 to TRBJ1-1; tentatively, D is TRBD1 (6 bases). Germline CDR1 GTSNPN, CDR2 SVGIG (reference sequence). CDR3 size: 13 residues. V was clipped by 2 bases and J by 11 bases, with 18 bases between them. CDR3 DNA sequence: TGTGCCTGGAGTTATAACAGGGTGGTCAAGGCTTTCTTT. Protein sequence: CAWSYNRVVKAFF. Combining the CDR3 with reference TRBV30 and TRBJ1-1 gives the whole variable domain SQTIHQWPATLVQPVGSPLSLECTVEGTSNPNLYWYRQAAGRGLQLLFYSVGIGQISSEVPQNLSASRPQDRQFILSSKKLLLSDSGFYLCAWSYNRVVKAFFGQGTRLTVV.

The chain's CDR3 is CASSEYLNSPLHF. The CDR3, as DNA: TGTGCCAGCAGTGAATATCTCAATTCACCCCTCCACTTT. This chain connects TRBV25-1 to TRBJ1-6; D is unresolved. Germline V lookup: CDR1 MGHDK, CDR2 SYGVNS. V was trimmed by 0 bases and J by 7 bases, leaving 4 bases between them. This CDR3 region has 13 residues.

The CDR3 sequence is CASSQGLQETQYF. The DNA for the CDR3 is TGCGCCAGCAGTCAGGGACTTCAAGAGACCCAGTACTTC. This sequence joins TRBV5-1 and TRBJ2-5, with D tentatively TRBD2 (6 bases). The CDR3 has 13 amino acids. Per germline, CDR1 SGHRS and CDR2 YFSETQ. Trimming took 5 bases from V and 2 from J, leaving 10 bases between them.

This rearrangement joins TRBV19 to TRBJ1-3, with 8 nucleotides matching TRBD1. With 9 bases clipped from V and 2 bases from J, the junction kept 9 bases outside the gene matches. The CDR3 has 15 residues. Looked up from germline, CDR1 is LNHDA and CDR2 is SQIVND (reference sequence). The CDR3 bases are TGTGCCAGCCGAATCAACAGGGGGACTGGAAACACCATATATTTT. It yields the protein CASRINRGTGNTIYF.

The sample holds one count of this clone. The CDR3 nucleotides are TGTGCCAGCAGCCTTAGACTAGGATCCTACGAGCAGTACTTC. Amino acid sequence: CASSLRLGSYEQYF. V and J are TRBV9 and TRBJ2-7; perhaps TRBD2 as D (6 bases). V was pared by 4 bases and J by 1 base, with 12 bases between. The germline V gene has CDR1 SGDLS and CDR2 YYNGEE. CDR3 size: 14 residues.

V gene TRBV27 combines with J gene TRBJ1-2; D unclear. The CDR3 has 13 amino acids. Trimming pared 4 bases from V and 4 bases from J, leaving 10 bases between. CDR1 and CDR2 (germline): MNHEY, SMNVEV (reference sequence). In DNA, the CDR3 is TGTGCCAGCAGTTCTGCAGATTTCTATGGCTACACCTTC. Translation gives CASSSADFYGYTF.

The chain recombines TRBV5-6 with TRBJ2-6; 7 positions match TRBD1. The CDR3 runs to 17 residues. Trimming at V came to 5 bases and at J to 1 base, leaving 9 bases not matched to a gene. Germline V lookup: CDR1 SGHDT, CDR2 YYEEEE. The CDR3 DNA reads TGTGCCAGCAGTATAGGGGACAGAAGATCTGGGGCCAACGTCCTGACTTTC. Translated: CASSIGDRRSGANVLTF.

The rearrangement links TRBV7-9 to TRBJ1-1; 9 bases fit TRBD1. Germline trimming cut 5 bases from V and 10 bases from J; bases unmatched to any gene: 8. This CDR3 has 13 amino acids. Germline CDR1 is SEHNR and CDR2 is FQNEAQ (reference sequence). The CDR3 nucleotides are TGTGCCAGCAGCCTAGTACAGGGGGCAGTAGCTTTCTTT. As protein: CASSLVQGAVAFF. The full variable domain, with the rest looked up from reference TRBV7-9 and TRBJ1-1, is DTGVSQNPRHKITKRGQNVTFRCDPISEHNRLYWYRQTLGQGPEFLTYFQNEAQLEKSRLLSDRFSAERPKGSFSTLEIQRTEQGDSAMYLCASSLVQGAVAFFGQGTRLTVV.

The gene calls are TRBV5-1 and TRBJ2-1; 11 nucleotides line up with TRBD2. The CDR3 sequence is 15 residues long. V gave up 0 bases and J gave up 7 bases; unmatched junction bases: 3. Germline CDR1 reads SGHRS; CDR2 reads YFSETQ. CDR3 sequence reads: CASSLGLAGGNEQFF. The CDR3 region has the DNA TGCGCCAGCAGCTTGGGGCTAGCGGGAGGTAATGAGCAGTTCTTC.

The genes are TRBV6-5 and TRBJ1-6; TRBD1 matches 8 bases. V lost 5 bases, J lost 9 bases, and 9 bases stayed unmatched. CDR1 and CDR2 (germline): MNHEY, SVGAGI. The CDR3 totals 15 residues. The CDR3 nucleotides read TGTGCCAGCAGTCTTCAGGGGGCTCTTCGTTCACCCCTCCACTTT. Translation: CASSLQGALRSPLHF.